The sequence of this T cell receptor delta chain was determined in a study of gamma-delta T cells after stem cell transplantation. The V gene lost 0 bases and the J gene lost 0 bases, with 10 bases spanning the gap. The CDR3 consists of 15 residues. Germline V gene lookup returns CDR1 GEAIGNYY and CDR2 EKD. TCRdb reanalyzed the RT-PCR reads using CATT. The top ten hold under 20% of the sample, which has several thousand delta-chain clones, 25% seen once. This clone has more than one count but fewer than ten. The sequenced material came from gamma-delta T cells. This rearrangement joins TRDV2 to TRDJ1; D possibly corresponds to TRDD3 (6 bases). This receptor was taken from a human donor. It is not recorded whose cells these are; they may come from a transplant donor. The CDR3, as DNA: TGTGCCTGTGACACCGGGGGGAGTAACACCGATAAACTCATCTTT. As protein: CACDTGGSNTDKLIF.